The rows below give T cell receptor beta chains drawn from one sample of a study of blood T cell repertoires in COVID-19. Profiling relied on immunoSEQ multiplex PCR, and the TCRdb table lists in-frame clones only, not all of them. The sample carries under 200,000 clones, about 85% recorded once. Sequenced: peripheral blood. All receptors come from a woman between 50 and 59 years old with COVID-19, enrolled during active disease. CDR3s include the opening cysteine and the closing phenylalanine or tryptophan. The D gene is left open where the match is weak.

D: NA
length: 13
J: TRBJ1-2
V: TRBV12-3/TRBV12-4
CDR3: CASTPGGINGYTF
DNA: TGTGCCAGCACCCCGGGAGGTATTAATGGCTACACCTTC

D: TRBD2
length: 16
J: TRBJ2-2
V: TRBV5-1
CDR3: CASRGLAGRDTGELFF
DNA: TGCGCCAGCAGAGGACTAGCGGGGCGTGACACCGGGGAGCTGTTTTTT

D: NA
length: 14
J: TRBJ1-1
V: TRBV19
CDR3: CASSTYPGVLEAFF
DNA: TGTGCCAGTAGTACCTACCCAGGGGTTTTGGAAGCTTTCTTT

D: NA
length: 13
J: TRBJ1-1
V: TRBV5-4
CDR3: CASSLAGSAEAFF
DNA: TGTGCCAGCAGCTTGGCGGGGTCAGCTGAAGCTTTCTTT

D: NA
length: 17
J: TRBJ1-4
V: TRBV6-1
CDR3: CASSEVGGWGTNEKLFF
DNA: TGTGCCAGCAGTGAAGTTGGAGGGTGGGGAACTAATGAAAAACTGTTTTTT

D: TRBD1
length: 14
J: TRBJ1-1
V: TRBV5-1
CDR3: CASSLGTGGTEAFF
DNA: TGCGCCAGCAGCTTGGGGACAGGGGGCACTGAAGCTTTCTTT

D: NA
length: 16
J: TRBJ1-4
V: TRBV12-5
CDR3: CASGVPQAGAGEKLFF
DNA: TGTGCTAGTGGTGTCCCACAAGCAGGGGCTGGGGAAAAACTGTTTTTT

D: NA
length: 15
J: TRBJ2-3
V: TRBV25-1
CDR3: CASTPRDTITDTQYF
DNA: TGTGCCAGCACTCCCCGGGACACTATCACAGATACGCAGTATTTT

D: NA
length: 15
J: TRBJ2-1
V: TRBV9
CDR3: CASSVTTRKYNEQFF
DNA: TGTGCCAGCAGCGTAACGACAAGGAAGTACAATGAGCAGTTCTTC

D: NA
length: 15
J: TRBJ2-7
V: TRBV5-5
CDR3: CASSLWAGVTYEQYF
DNA: TGTGCCAGCAGCTTGTGGGCAGGGGTAACCTACGAGCAGTACTTC

D: NA
length: 14
J: TRBJ1-2
V: TRBV7-9
CDR3: CASSVALEVHGYTF
DNA: TGTGCCAGCAGCGTTGCACTCGAGGTTCATGGCTACACCTTC

D: NA
length: 14
J: TRBJ2-7
V: TRBV2
CDR3: CASFSSRGSYEQYF
DNA: TGTGCCAGCTTTTCTAGTAGGGGGAGTTACGAGCAGTACTTC

D: NA
length: 12
J: TRBJ2-2
V: TRBV7-3
CDR3: CASSSYTGELFF
DNA: TGTGCCAGCAGCTCTTACACCGGGGAGCTGTTTTTT

D: NA
length: 13
J: TRBJ1-1
V: TRBV4-1
CDR3: CASSRDRTTEAFF
DNA: TGCGCCAGCAGTCGAGACAGGACCACTGAAGCTTTCTTT

D: NA
length: 12
J: TRBJ2-7
V: TRBV5-6
CDR3: CASSWTDYEQYF
DNA: TGTGCCAGCAGCTGGACAGACTACGAGCAGTACTTC

D: TRBD1
length: 13
J: TRBJ1-4
V: TRBV30
CDR3: CAWRGQVQEKLFF
DNA: TGTGCCTGGAGGGGACAGGTACAAGAAAAACTGTTTTTT

D: NA
length: 12
J: TRBJ2-7
V: TRBV19
CDR3: CASSLPGYEQYF
DNA: TGTGCCAGTAGTCTCCCGGGCTACGAGCAGTACTTC